The 17 T cell receptor beta chains below all came from one sample that was sequenced in a study of patients and donors after allogeneic stem cell transplantation. TCRdb used MiXCR to reprocess the RT-PCR reads, holding one entry per CDR3 protein. The table records roughly 960,000 distinct CDR3 sequences, more than 15% of them present only once. Sequencing was performed on blood, either unsorted or a sorted T cell fraction (not recorded which). Receptor source: a human donor who was either an allogeneic HSCT recipient or a stem cell or donor lymphocyte infusion donor (not recorded which). It is not recorded whose cells these are; they may come from a transplant donor.

This clonotype came up a few times. V and J are TRBV20-1 and TRBJ1-4; a possible D gene is TRBD1 (6 bases). Looked up from germline, CDR1 is DFQATT and CDR2 is SNEGSKA (reference sequence). The V end was cut by 2 bases, the J end by 4 bases, with 14 bases between. The CDR3 has 15 amino acids. DNA of the CDR3: TGCAGTGCTAGACCTAGGACAGTCTTTAATGAAAAACTGTTTTTT. Protein: CSARPRTVFNEKLFF.

CDR3 sequence: CASSRPGDPLVTQYF. In DNA form, the CDR3 reads TGTGCCAGCAGCCGTCCCGGCGATCCTCTCGTCACCCAGTACTTC. The chain is built from TRBV16 and TRBJ2-5; D is undetermined. V was shortened by 4 bases and J by 8 bases, with 20 bases between the two germline ends. CDR3 length: 15 amino acids. Germline values: CDR1 KGHSY, CDR2 FQNENV.

The chain links TRBV29-1 to TRBJ1-4; D not resolved. In germline, CDR1 is SQVTM, CDR2 ANQGSEA. Trimming removed 4 bases from V and 7 bases from J, with 13 bases in between. The CDR3 contains 13 residues. Here the CDR3 reads CSVARGVGEKLFF. CDR3 in DNA: TGCAGCGTTGCCCGGGGAGTTGGTGAAAAACTGTTTTTT.

Many counts were recorded for this clonotype. The CDR3 DNA sequence: TGCGCCAGCAGCTCCGCCGGGACAGGGTCCTACGAGCAGTACTTC. It specifies CASSSAGTGSYEQYF. The chain couples TRBV5-1 to TRBJ2-7, with 9 bases identical to TRBD1. This CDR3 comprises 15 residues. The V gene end was trimmed by 3 bases and the J gene end by 1 base; junction bases not matched to a gene: 5. Per germline, CDR1 SGHRS and CDR2 YFSETQ. Filled out from reference TRBV5-1 and TRBJ2-7, the complete variable domain reads KAGVTQTPRYLIKTRGQQVTLSCSPISGHRSVSWYQQTPGQGLQFLFEYFSETQRNKGNFPGRFSGRQFSNSRSEMNVSTLELGDSALYLCASSSAGTGSYEQYFGPGTRLTVT.

The chain couples TRBV27 to TRBJ2-1, with 10 bases identical to TRBD2. The CDR3 totals 16 residues. Looked up from germline, CDR1 is MNHEY and CDR2 is SMNVEV (reference sequence). V was pared by 5 bases and J by 5 bases, with 9 bases of the junction left unmatched. The CDR3 region is CASSVRSGGSHNEQFF. For the CDR3, the DNA is TGTGCCAGCAGTGTCCGTAGCGGGGGGTCTCACAATGAGCAGTTCTTC.

The V and J genes are TRBV20-1 and TRBJ2-7; D gene unclear. The CDR3 length is 14 residues. The V and J ends lost 6 bases and 0 bases respectively, with 15 bases between them. Germline CDR1 reads DFQATT; CDR2 reads SNEGSKA (reference sequence). CDR3: CSAADAKVSYEQYF. The CDR3 DNA reads as TGCAGTGCGGCCGATGCCAAAGTCTCCTACGAGCAGTACTTC.

The table lists this clonotype with a few counts. CDR3 sequence reads: CASSRINRVETGELFF. Written as DNA, the CDR3 is TGTGCCAGCAGTCGGATAAACAGGGTGGAAACCGGGGAGCTGTTTTTT. This chain joins TRBV27 and TRBJ2-2, with a tentative D call TRBD1 (6 bases). Trimming cost V 5 bases and J 5 bases, with 18 bases left between them. Germline-derived CDR1 and CDR2 are MNHEY and SMNVEV (reference sequence). This CDR3 has 16 residues.

The genes are TRBV12-3 or TRBV12-4 and TRBJ1-2; D might be TRBD1 (5 bases). The V end was cut by 3 bases, the J end by 6 bases, with 8 bases between. The CDR3 length is 12 residues. As DNA, the CDR3 is TGTGCCAGCAGTTTGACAGAAAATGGCTACACCTTC. As protein: CASSLTENGYTF.

This clonotype came up a few times. The chain is built from TRBV15 and TRBJ2-2, with D possibly being TRBD2 (6 bases). Germline-derived CDR1 and CDR2 are LNHNV and YYDKDF (reference sequence). The CDR3 loop spans 14 amino acids. Between the trimmed V and J ends, which lost 3 bases and 4 bases, there was a span of 9 bases. Here the CDR3 reads CATSSNGGTGELFF. The CDR3 DNA follows: TGTGCCACCAGCAGTAACGGGGGCACCGGGGAGCTGTTTTTT. The full variable domain, with the rest looked up from reference TRBV15 and TRBJ2-2, is DAMVIQNPRYQVTQFGKPVTLSCSQTLNHNVMYWYQQKSSQAPKLLFHYYDKDFNNEADTPDNFQSRRPNTSFCFLDIRSPGLGDTAMYLCATSSNGGTGELFFGEGSRLTVL.

This clonotype appeared a few times. CDR3 sequence reads: CASGRTGQVETQYF. The CDR3 DNA follows: TGTGCCAGCGGCCGGACAGGTCAAGTAGAGACCCAGTACTTC. This chain connects TRBV6-2 or TRBV6-3 to TRBJ2-5; 7 nucleotides align to TRBD1. Looked up from germline, CDR1 is MNHEY and CDR2 is SVGEGT. The J segment lost 4 bases and the V segment lost 8 bases, leaving 10 bases of the junction unmatched. This CDR3 spans 14 amino acids.

The chain has TRBV4-3 and TRBJ2-3; 8 bases map to TRBD2. CDR1 and CDR2 from the germline V gene are LGHNA and YSLEER. J lost 2 bases, V lost 2 bases, and 6 bases had no gene match. CDR3 length: 16 amino acids. The CDR3 coding sequence is TGCGCCAGCAGCCAAAAAGCGGGGGCTAACACAGATACGCAGTATTTT. It encodes CASSQKAGANTDTQYF.

V usage is TRBV4-3 and J usage is TRBJ2-5; TRBD1 is a possible D gene (5 bases). V shed 3 bases and J shed 7 bases, with 12 bases lying between them. Germline loops: CDR1 LGHNA, CDR2 YSLEER. This CDR3 has 13 amino acids. The DNA for the CDR3 is TGCGCCAGCAGCCAGAAAGGGGTGACGACCCAGTACTTC. This encodes CASSQKGVTTQYF.

The chain employs TRBV12-3 or TRBV12-4 and TRBJ2-1, with TRBD2 matching 14 bases. The CDR3 spans 15 residues. The V segment lost 4 bases and the J segment 8 bases; nucleotides outside the gene matches: 4. The CDR3, as DNA: TGTGCCAGCAGTTGGACTAGCGGGAGGAAGGATGAGCAGTTCTTC. Translated, it gives CASSWTSGRKDEQFF.

The chain is built from TRBV20-1 and TRBJ1-5, with 7 nucleotides matching TRBD1. Germline CDR1 and CDR2: DFQATT and SNEGSKA (reference sequence). This CDR3 region has 15 residues. Trimming took 6 bases from V and 4 from J; bases not matched to a gene: 12. The CDR3: CSAVGSTGMNQPQHF. The DNA of the CDR3 is TGCAGTGCAGTGGGATCGACAGGGATGAATCAGCCCCAGCATTTT.

The J gene is TRBJ2-5, the V gene TRBV7-6; D not resolved. Germline loops: CDR1 SGHVS, CDR2 FNYEAQ. The CDR3 length is 13 residues. V lost 2 bases and J lost 5, with 9 bases in between. The CDR3 bases are TGTGCCAGCAGCTTACAAGCTTGGGAGACCCAGTACTTC. It yields the protein CASSLQAWETQYF.

The chain carries TRBV4-3 and TRBJ2-7; tentative D call: TRBD2 (5 bases). CDR3 length: 16 amino acids. The V and J ends lost 0 bases and 3 bases respectively, with 15 bases between them. Per the germline V gene, CDR1 is LGHNA and CDR2 is YSLEER. CDR3 sequence: CASSQDPGLQHYEQYF. CDR3 DNA sequence: TGCGCCAGCAGCCAAGATCCCGGACTTCAACACTACGAGCAGTACTTC.

This clonotype was counted at least ten times. CDR3 DNA: TGCGCCAGCAGCACCGGGACAGGGTTGTATGGCTACACCTTC. Translating gives CASSTGTGLYGYTF. V is TRBV5-1 and J is TRBJ1-2, with TRBD1 matching 9 bases. The germline CDR1 and CDR2 sequences are SGHRS and YFSETQ. V shed 4 bases and J 5 bases; nucleotides not matched to a gene: 6. The CDR3 consists of 14 residues.